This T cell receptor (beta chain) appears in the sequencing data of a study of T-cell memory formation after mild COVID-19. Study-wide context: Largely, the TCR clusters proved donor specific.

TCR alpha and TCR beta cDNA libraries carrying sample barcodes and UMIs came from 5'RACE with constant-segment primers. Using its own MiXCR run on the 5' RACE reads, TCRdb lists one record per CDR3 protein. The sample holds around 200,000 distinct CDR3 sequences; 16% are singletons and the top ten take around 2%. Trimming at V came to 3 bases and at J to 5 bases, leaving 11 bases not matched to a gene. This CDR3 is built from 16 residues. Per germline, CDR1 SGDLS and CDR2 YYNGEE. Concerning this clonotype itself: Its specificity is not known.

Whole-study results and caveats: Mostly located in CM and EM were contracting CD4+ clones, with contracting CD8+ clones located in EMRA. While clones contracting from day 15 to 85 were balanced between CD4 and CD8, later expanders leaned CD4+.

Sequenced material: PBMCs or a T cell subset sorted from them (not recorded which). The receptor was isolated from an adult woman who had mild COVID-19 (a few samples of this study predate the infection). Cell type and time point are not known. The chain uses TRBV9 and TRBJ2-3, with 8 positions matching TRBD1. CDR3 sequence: CASSEGPGQAEDTQYF. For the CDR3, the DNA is TGTGCCAGCAGCGAGGGGCCGGGACAGGCGGAAGATACGCAGTATTTT.